This T cell receptor (beta chain) was sequenced during a study of early T cells in non-severe SARS-CoV-2 infection. On the study more broadly: Chains from this unsorted whole-blood bulk RNA could not be paired.

V gave up 6 bases and J gave up 8 bases, with 7 bases separating them. Germline CDR1 and CDR2: ENHRY and SYGVKD. This CDR3 is built from 11 residues. Study findings and constraints: Anti-spike CD8 responses were favored by VDJdb matching, which missed private and CD4 specificities.

Unique molecular identifiers (one per individual cDNA molecule) were attached. TCRdb re-called the 5' RACE reads through MiXCR, storing one row per CDR3 protein. The data show about 61,000 distinct CDR3 sequences, approximately 12% seen once. Points on this clonotype: Its antigen remains unidentified.

The input for sequencing was whole blood, taken at baseline. The sequence was collected from an adult who was a healthcare worker with PCR-confirmed SARS-CoV-2 infection or an uninfected control (not recorded which). The donor label of this sample is uncertain. The chain links TRBV10-3 to TRBJ1-4; D gene uncertain. As DNA, the CDR3 is TGTGCCATCAGGGTACGGGAAAAACTGTTTTTT. Protein sequence: CAIRVREKLFF.